A few counts support the clone carrying this T cell receptor beta chain. Its antigen is undetermined. These data come from a study of CD8 T cells in ankylosing spondylitis. The V gene's germline CDR1 is KGHSH and CDR2 LQKENI. The V and J ends lost 3 bases and 4 bases respectively, with 12 bases between them. CDR3 length: 14 amino acids. Generation of TCR beta libraries employed quantitative 5'-RACE incorporating molecular barcodes. TCRdb redid the calling of the 5' RACE reads with MiXCR, one entry per CDR3 protein. Of around 130,000 distinct CDR3 sequences in the sample, roughly 13% were seen once. Regarding the study as a whole: Reported data indicate significant enrichment of disease-linked clones within matched ankylosing spondylitis synovial fluid. Earlier studies detected some motif variants in reactive arthritis synovial fluid and blood. Disease-linked clones displayed a CD8+ phenotype and appeared relatively rarely in peripheral blood.

The sequence was obtained from a female donor with ankylosing spondylitis or in good health (not recorded which). Material: blood, either unsorted or a sorted T cell fraction (not recorded which). This sequence joins TRBV18 and TRBJ2-5, with D perhaps TRBD1 (5 bases). Here the CDR3 reads CASSPDTNRETQYF. The CDR3 nucleotides are TGTGCCAGCTCACCGGACACTAACAGAGAGACCCAGTACTTC.